A selection of T cell receptor beta chains follows, all from one sample in a study of Ad26.COV2.S vaccination and SARS-CoV-2 variants. The protocol was immunoSEQ multiplex PCR, while the TCRdb copy is restricted to in-frame clones and leaves out a portion. This sample has approximately 500,000 clones, with roughly 85% found just once. Sequencing used peripheral blood, obtained in a trial of Ad26.COV2.S vaccine versus placebo. These receptors all stem from a person between 18 and 65 years old who received the Ad26.COV2.S COVID-19 vaccine or a placebo. CDR3s include the opening cysteine and the closing phenylalanine or tryptophan. A D gene is named only where the DNA matches it firmly. Rows give clone size only sometimes, using once, few, many, or a class for an expanded clone.

clone size,J gene,V gene,D gene,CDR3 DNA,CDR3 protein
NA,TRBJ2-2,TRBV25-1,TRBD1,TGTGCCACCCCGACAGGGGGTAGTGTGGCCGGGGAGCTGTTTTTT,CATPTGGSVAGELFF
NA,TRBJ2-2,TRBV7-3,NA,TGTGCCAGCAGCTTAAAGGTCGGAGGGACCGGGGAGCTGTTTTTT,CASSLKVGGTGELFF
few,TRBJ1-5,TRBV27,NA,TGTGCCAGCAGTTTGGAAAGTAGCAATCAGCCCCAGCATTTT,CASSLESSNQPQHF
NA,TRBJ2-5,TRBV28,TRBD2,TGTGCCAGCAGTGTAGCTAGCGGGAGGTTCGGGGAGACCCAGTACTTC,CASSVASGRFGETQYF
NA,TRBJ2-7,TRBV9,NA,TGTGCCAGCAGCGTAGAAGTGGGAGCGCACGAGCAGTACTTC,CASSVEVGAHEQYF
NA,TRBJ2-4,TRBV5-8,NA,TGTGCCAGCAGCTCGACCCTAGCCAAAAACATTCAGTACTTC,CASSSTLAKNIQYF
NA,TRBJ1-3,TRBV9,NA,TGTGCCAGCAGCGTACCTGACTACGCTGGAAACACCATATATTTT,CASSVPDYAGNTIYF
NA,TRBJ2-2,TRBV6-2/TRBV6-3,TRBD1,TGTGCCAGCAGCCGGGACAGGGGGACCGGGGAGCTGTTTTTT,CASSRDRGTGELFF
once,TRBJ1-1,TRBV5-4,NA,TGTGCCAGCAGCTTGCAGGGATCGGGGAACACTGAAGCTTTCTTT,CASSLQGSGNTEAFF
NA,TRBJ1-2,TRBV29-1,NA,TGCAGCGCGGACGGTTATGGCTACACCTTC,CSADGYGYTF
once,TRBJ1-2,TRBV5-1,TRBD1,TGCGCCAGCACCCCAGGGGACAGGGTAATCTATGGCTACACCTTC,CASTPGDRVIYGYTF
NA,TRBJ2-2,TRBV10-3,NA,TGTGCCATCATGGAAGGCACCGGGGAGCTGTTTTTT,CAIMEGTGELFF
NA,TRBJ2-2,TRBV4-2,NA,TGTGCCAGCAGCCAAGATATAAGCACCGGGGAGCTGTTTTTT,CASSQDISTGELFF
NA,TRBJ2-7,TRBV28,NA,TGTGCCAGCAGAACCGGGACCAAATACGAGCAGTACTTC,CASRTGTKYEQYF
NA,TRBJ1-3,TRBV11-1,NA,TGTGCCAGCAGCCAAACGAGGGACTTTGGAAACACCATATATTTT,CASSQTRDFGNTIYF
NA,TRBJ2-7,TRBV6-2/TRBV6-3,NA,TGTGCCAGCAGTGGGGCCAACGGCTGGGCCTTTTACGAGCAGTACTTC,CASSGANGWAFYEQYF
NA,TRBJ1-5,TRBV23-1,NA,TGCGCCAGCAGTCAATCCAAGCGGCCGCCCCAGCATTTT,CASSQSKRPPQHF
NA,TRBJ2-5,TRBV7-2,TRBD2,TGTGCCAGCAGCGGACTAGCGGGAGGGTTTGGAGAGACCCAGTACTTC,CASSGLAGGFGETQYF
NA,TRBJ2-6,TRBV4-3,NA,TGCGCCAGCAGCCAGGGGGTACCGGGACTCTCTGGGGCCAACGTCCTGACTTTC,CASSQGVPGLSGANVLTF
NA,TRBJ2-1,TRBV27,TRBD2,TGTGCCAGCAGTCTTAGCGGGAGGGCCAAAGATGAGCAGTTCTTC,CASSLSGRAKDEQFF
NA,TRBJ1-1,TRBV12-3/TRBV12-4,NA,TGTGCCAGCAGTTCCAGCGCGAACACTGAAGCTTTCTTT,CASSSSANTEAFF
NA,TRBJ2-2,TRBV5-4,TRBD2,TGTGCCAGCAGCGGGGGACTAGCGGGAGGGAACACCGGGGAGCTGTTTTTT,CASSGGLAGGNTGELFF
NA,TRBJ1-5,TRBV6-5,TRBD1,TGTGCCAGCAGTAAGGGACAGCCAAATCAGCCCCAGCATTTT,CASSKGQPNQPQHF
NA,TRBJ1-1,TRBV4-1,TRBD1,TGCGCCAGCAGCCCAGACAGGGGTGAAGCTTTCTTT,CASSPDRGEAFF
NA,TRBJ2-1,TRBV4-3,TRBD2,TGCGCCAGCAGCCAGGGACTAGCGGGAGTTTCCTACAATGAGCAGTTCTTC,CASSQGLAGVSYNEQFF
NA,TRBJ1-4,TRBV5-1,NA,TGCGCCAGCAGCTTGGGGGGAAGGGAAAAACTGTTTTTT,CASSLGGREKLFF
once,TRBJ2-2,TRBV4-1,NA,TGCGCCAGCAGCCAAGATGTACGAGGGGCCCTTACGAACACCGGGGAGCTGTTTTTT,CASSQDVRGALTNTGELFF
NA,TRBJ1-1,TRBV16,TRBD1,TGTGCCAGCAGCCAACTGAGGGGGCGGAACACTGAAGCTTTCTTT,CASSQLRGRNTEAFF
once,TRBJ1-6,TRBV4-3,NA,TGCGCCAGCAGCCAAGGGTCTGGGGGTAATTCACCCCTCCACTTT,CASSQGSGGNSPLHF
NA,TRBJ1-2,TRBV5-1,TRBD1,TGCGCCAGCAGGGAGGGGGACAGGGATGGCTACACCTTC,CASREGDRDGYTF
NA,TRBJ1-5,TRBV19,TRBD1,TGTGCCAGTGCGGACAGGGGGTCTCAGCCCCAGCATTTT,CASADRGSQPQHF
NA,TRBJ2-1,TRBV19,NA,TGTGCCAGTAGTAGACCCTCTGCCGGGACCAGGAGCTCCTACAATGAGCAGTTCTTC,CASSRPSAGTRSSYNEQFF
NA,TRBJ1-1,TRBV18,NA,TGTGCCAGCTCACCGCGACAGAACACTGAAGCTTTCTTT,CASSPRQNTEAFF
NA,TRBJ2-1,TRBV19,NA,TGTGCCAGTAGTACTTTTGAGCGTGGATCCTACAATGAGCAGTTCTTC,CASSTFERGSYNEQFF
NA,TRBJ2-1,TRBV12-3/TRBV12-4,TRBD2,TGTGCCAGCAGTCCCCCGGGGGGCAATGAGCAGTTCTTC,CASSPPGGNEQFF
NA,TRBJ1-2,TRBV6-5,NA,TGTGCCAGCATCTGGCAGGGGTTGTATGGCTACACCTTC,CASIWQGLYGYTF
once,TRBJ1-2,TRBV5-1,NA,TGCGCCAGCAGCTTGGCTGCAGCCACTAACTATGGCTACACCTTC,CASSLAAATNYGYTF
few,TRBJ2-7,TRBV3-1/TRBV3-2,NA,TGTGCCAGCAGCCTTTACCCGGGATACTCCTACGAGCAGTACTTC,CASSLYPGYSYEQYF
few,TRBJ1-6,TRBV7-2,NA,TGTGCCAGCAACCTAGGACAGAGAAATTCACCCCTCCACTTT,CASNLGQRNSPLHF
once,TRBJ2-1,TRBV7-2,NA,TGTGCCAGCAGCTTAGAGGGACGCAGCTCCTACAATGAGCAGTTCTTC,CASSLEGRSSYNEQFF
NA,TRBJ2-7,TRBV5-4,NA,TGTGCCAGCAGTCACCCCGGGCAGGGCTACGAGCAGTACTTC,CASSHPGQGYEQYF